The following is a T cell receptor beta chain sequence with its context. Here immunoSEQ multiplex PCR was the method, and the copy in TCRdb shows in-frame clones only, minus some. The sample lists under 200,000 clones; 84% were seen once. CDR3 size: 13 residues. Germline V gene lookup returns CDR1 SGHDN and CDR2 FVKESK. The V gene end was trimmed by 3 bases and the J gene end by 4 bases; junction bases not matched to a gene: 1. This specimen belongs to a study of blood T cell repertoires in COVID-19. The source material was PBMCs or T cells enriched from blood (not recorded which). The source is a man in his fifties or sixties who had recovered from COVID-19. The rearrangement joins TRBV14 to TRBJ1-2; the match to TRBD1 covers 8 bases. The CDR3 sequence is CASSQGQAYGYTF. DNA of the CDR3: TGTGCCAGCAGCCAGGGACAGGCCTATGGCTACACCTTC.